Listed below are T cell receptor beta chains from one sample, sequenced in a study of blood T cells in healthy people across ages. MiXCR was run by TCRdb on the 5' RACE reads, yielding one entry per CDR3 protein. The sample consists of 550,000 to 600,000 distinct CDR3 sequences, roughly 43% of them appearing once. The sequencing input was blood. These TCRs come from a man older than 75 in good health. CDR3s include the opening cysteine and the closing phenylalanine or tryptophan. Fields, in order: clone size, D gene, J gene, V gene, CDR3 protein, CDR3 DNA. A D gene is named only where the DNA matches it firmly. A row's size may be missing; if present it is once, few, many or a size class.

.,TRBD2,TRBJ2-1,TRBV2,CASAPWASGISSSYNEQFF,TGTGCCAGCGCCCCCTGGGCTAGCGGGATATCGAGCTCCTACAATGAGCAGTTCTTC
once,.,TRBJ1-2,TRBV7-9,CASSLTRDPRGYTF,TGTGCCAGCAGCTTAACCAGGGACCCCCGTGGCTACACCTTC
once,.,TRBJ1-2,TRBV5-4,CASSLAGGNNYGYTF,TGTGCCAGCAGCTTGGCCGGGGGAAATAACTATGGCTACACCTTC
.,.,TRBJ2-3,TRBV2,CASSEGLPSTDTQYF,TGTGCCAGCAGTGAAGGACTACCCAGCACAGATACGCAGTATTTT
few,.,TRBJ1-1,TRBV7-3,CASSLLGSSSEAFF,TGTGCCAGCAGCTTATTAGGTTCGAGTTCTGAAGCTTTCTTT
.,.,TRBJ2-1,TRBV15,CATSRDRDSSYNEQFF,TGTGCCACCAGCAGAGATAGGGATAGCTCCTACAATGAGCAGTTCTTC
few,.,TRBJ2-7,TRBV20-1,CSARDRSRSTYEQYF,TGCAGTGCTAGAGACCGCAGTCGAAGTACCTACGAGCAGTACTTC
.,TRBD1,TRBJ2-5,TRBV7-9,CASSFQGASQYF,TGTGCCAGCAGCTTTCAGGGGGCCAGTCAGTACTTC
.,TRBD2,TRBJ2-7,TRBV7-9,CVSSSTLAGAGEQYF,TGTGTCAGCAGCTCAACCTTAGCGGGAGCAGGGGAGCAGTACTTC
.,TRBD1,TRBJ1-1,TRBV27,CASSLQQGEAFF,TGTGCCAGCAGTCTACAACAGGGGGAGGCTTTCTTT
.,.,TRBJ2-5,TRBV7-9,CASSLEQGSGKQYF,TGTGCCAGCAGCTTAGAGCAGGGGTCAGGGAAGCAGTACTTC
.,.,TRBJ2-7,TRBV21-1,CASSIGTSYEQYF,TGTGCCAGCAGCATCGGGACCTCCTACGAGCAGTACTTC
.,.,TRBJ2-5,TRBV7-9,CASSPRTVLVETQYF,TGTGCCAGCAGCCCTCGGACAGTGCTGGTGGAGACCCAGTACTTC
many,.,TRBJ1-1,TRBV2,CASKRLMNTEAFF,TGTGCCAGCAAAAGGCTTATGAACACTGAAGCTTTCTTT
.,TRBD1,TRBJ2-5,TRBV18,CASSPLRAQGRKETQYF,TGTGCCAGCTCACCACTCCGGGCACAGGGGAGAAAAGAGACCCAGTACTTC
many,.,TRBJ2-7,TRBV6-2/TRBV6-3,CASSYTQLAAVYEQYF,TGTGCCAGCAGTTACACCCAACTAGCTGCGGTCTACGAGCAGTACTTC
once,.,TRBJ2-1,TRBV20-1,CSASGGEGLGNEQFF,TGCAGTGCTTCAGGGGGGGAGGGCCTCGGCAATGAGCAGTTCTTC
few,TRBD1,TRBJ2-5,TRBV4-2,CASSQDAPGTDQETQYF,TGTGCCAGCAGCCAAGACGCACCGGGGACAGATCAAGAGACCCAGTACTTC
.,.,TRBJ2-2,TRBV6-2/TRBV6-3,CASSYSNPQLRGTGELFF,TGTGCCAGCAGTTACTCGAACCCCCAACTACGGGGGACCGGGGAGCTGTTTTTT
.,.,TRBJ1-2,TRBV20-1,CSASEGRNYGYTF,TGCAGTGCTAGCGAGGGAAGGAACTATGGCTACACCTTC
.,.,TRBJ1-2,TRBV20-1,CRVTGNYGYTF,TGCAGAGTCACAGGGAACTATGGCTACACCTTC
many,TRBD1,TRBJ1-2,TRBV6-6,CASSEVRDSYGYTF,TGTGCCAGCAGCGAAGTCCGGGACAGCTATGGCTACACCTTC
.,TRBD1,TRBJ1-1,TRBV12-3/TRBV12-4,CASSPRGRTAEAFF,TGTGCCAGCAGTCCCAGGGGGCGGACCGCTGAAGCTTTCTTT
few,.,TRBJ2-3,TRBV20-1,CSARSRLADTQYF,TGCAGTGCTAGATCCAGACTCGCAGATACGCAGTATTTT